This T cell receptor (beta chain) appears in the sequencing data of a study of blood T cells in healthy people across ages. Primers used in a second PCR of about 7 to 12 cycles were a sample-barcoded 5' primer and a J-beta primer mix. Unique molecular identifiers of 12 random nucleotides labeled each cDNA. TCRdb re-analysed the 5' RACE reads in MiXCR, keeping a single row per CDR3 protein. The sample shows 750,000 to 950,000 distinct CDR3 sequences, about 28% of them seen only once. CDR3 length: 13 amino acids. The V gene's germline CDR1 is SGHTA and CDR2 FQGTGA. Trimming removed 6 bases from V and 3 bases from J, with 11 bases in between. This clonotype was detected ten times or more. These data also featured in a second study, about T cells of mothers and their children. As that report states: Sample barcodes and 2-4 random nucleotides came from the second PCR's M1S primer.

The TCR comes from a woman in her thirties or forties in good health. The specimen was blood. The V call is TRBV7-3, the J call TRBJ2-5; TRBD2 is a possible D gene (5 bases). The CDR3 DNA sequence: TGTGCCAGCAGTTCATACGGGGAAGAGACCCAGTACTTC. The encoded protein is CASSSYGEETQYF. The variable domain in full, completed from reference TRBV7-3 and TRBJ2-5, reads GAGVSQTPSNKVTEKGKYVELRCDPISGHTALYWYRQSLGQGPEFLIYFQGTGAADDSGLPNDRFFAVRPEGSVSTLKIQRTERGDSAVYLCASSSYGEETQYFGPGTRLLVL.